The TCR beta chain under discussion was sequenced for a study of monozygotic twins with inflammatory bowel disease. Per-sample cDNA came from eight separate reactions. TCRdb re-called the 5' RACE reads; one entry per CDR3 protein, DNA not given. The sample table includes nearly 450,000 distinct CDR3 sequences. Of note for this clonotype: Its antigen is not known.

The CDR3 length is 16 residues. General study points: Differences in immunosuppressive treatment may have been a source of added variability in patient repertoires. Whereas healthy co-twins had higher TCRbeta diversity (inverse Simpson), IBD patients had lower diversity.

This chain links TRBV12-3 or TRBV12-4 with TRBJ1-5; TCRdb's assignment of TRBD1 cannot be checked, as there is no DNA. The clonotype comes from a human donor with ulcerative colitis or Crohn's disease, or a healthy co-twin of an affected twin (not recorded which). Sequences were obtained from blood. This CDR3 is CASSWDRVNSNQPQHF.